This T cell receptor beta chain was observed in a study of blood T cell repertoires in COVID-19. Study-wide context: The samples span acute and convalescent COVID-19 from the United States, Italy and Spain.

TCRdb's copy holds only in-frame clones and misses some; the assay was immunoSEQ multiplex PCR. The table lists about 110,000 clones, 80% to 90% of them singletons. Germline values: CDR1 MNHNS, CDR2 SASEGT. V shed 4 bases, J shed 5 bases, and the junction held 10 bases outside the gene matches. CDR3 size: 16 residues. This receptor was identified in a woman of 80 years or more with acute or convalescent COVID-19. The chain carries TRBV6-1 and TRBJ1-4; TRBD1 matches at 7 bases. The sequenced sample consisted of peripheral blood. The CDR3 nucleotides are TGTGCCAGCAGTGTATTCTCGACAGGGAAAAATGAAAAACTGTTTTTT. Its protein product is CASSVFSTGKNEKLFF.